The 32 T cell receptor beta chains below come from one sample, sequenced in a study of blood T cells in healthy people across ages. Together with a sample-barcoded 5' primer, a J-beta primer mix was included in a second PCR lasting 7 to 11 cycles. MiXCR, run by TCRdb on the 5' RACE reads, gives a single entry per CDR3 protein. The sample has 1.2 million to 1.5 million distinct CDR3 sequences; approximately 59% are singletons. Source material: blood. The source is a man between 18 and 35 years old in good health.

This sequence joins TRBV20-1 and TRBJ1-6; TRBD1 might be the D (5 bases). Trimming took 4 bases from V and 2 from J, leaving 12 bases between them. The length of the CDR3 is 15 residues. The V gene's germline CDR1 is DFQATT and CDR2 SNEGSKA (reference sequence). The CDR3 loop is CSAITLGPYNSPLHF. The CDR3 coding sequence is TGCAGTGCTATAACATTGGGACCCTATAATTCACCCCTCCACTTT.

This clonotype was picked up a small number of times. The chain recombines TRBV10-3 with TRBJ1-1; 7 bases match TRBD1. Germline V gene data show CDR1 as ENHRY and CDR2 as SYGVKD. Losses at the gene ends were 4 bases for V and 5 bases for J; bases not matched to a gene: 7. The CDR3 has 14 amino acids. CDR3 region: CAISGRDSNTEAFF. For the CDR3, the DNA is TGTGCCATCAGTGGAAGGGACAGCAATACTGAAGCTTTCTTT.

This chain uses TRBV20-1 with TRBJ1-2; D is unresolved. Germline CDR1 reads DFQATT; CDR2 reads SNEGSKA (reference sequence). The CDR3 is 13 amino acids. The V end was cut by 8 bases, the J end by 4 bases, with 17 bases between. CDR3 sequence (DNA): TGCAGTTCGGCAGGCCCACAACCCTATGGCTACACCTTC. Translation gives CSSAGPQPYGYTF.

V usage is TRBV25-1 and J usage is TRBJ1-2, with TRBD1 matching over 9 bases. The CDR3 is 12 residues long. Losses at the gene ends were 8 bases for V and 4 bases for J; bases not matched to a gene: 2. Germline lookup yields CDR1 MGHDK and CDR2 SYGVNS. CDR3 nucleotides: TGTGCCAGCGGGGACAGGGCCTATGGCTACACCTTC. Encoded protein: CASGDRAYGYTF.

Ten or more counts support this clonotype. The chain is built from TRBV29-1 and TRBJ2-7, with 8 bases lining up with TRBD1. The CDR3 totals 12 residues. The junction had 2 bases not matched to a gene; V was cut back by 5 bases and J by 2 bases. Germline V CDR1 and CDR2: SQVTM, ANQGSEA. The CDR3 reads CSVRTGPYEQYF. CDR3 DNA sequence: TGCAGCGTTAGGACAGGGCCCTACGAGCAGTACTTC.

This chain uses TRBV4-1 with TRBJ2-5, with D unclear. The J call may be incorrect, as the DNA end agrees better with TRBJ2-7. The CDR3 covers 16 residues. Germline V gene sequence: CDR1 MGHRA, CDR2 YSYEKL. The CDR3 loop reads CASSQEYFSFGDEQYF. The CDR3 region has the DNA TGCGCCAGCAGCCAAGAGTACTTTAGTTTTGGCGACGAGCAGTACTTC.

CDR3 protein: CASSGQGDDIQYF. For the CDR3, the DNA is TGCGCCAGCAGTGGACAGGGGGACGACATTCAGTACTTC. The genes are TRBV5-1 and TRBJ2-4; TRBD1 aligns across 10 bases. CDR3 size: 13 residues. The junction had 4 bases not matched to a gene; V was cut back by 5 bases and J by 8 bases. Germline-derived CDR1 and CDR2 are SGHRS and YFSETQ.

The V call is TRBV15, the J call TRBJ2-2; TRBD2 matches 8 bases. The CDR3 consists of 16 residues. After removal of 0 bases from V and 4 bases from J, the junction contained 4 bases not matched to a gene. Germline loops: CDR1 LNHNV, CDR2 YYDKDF (reference sequence). DNA for the CDR3: TGTGCCACCAGCAGAGATCACGGGGGGGTCACCGGGGAGCTGTTTTTT. Its translation: CATSRDHGGVTGELFF.

The chain couples TRBV6-5 to TRBJ2-7; 9 bases are shared with TRBD1. CDR1 and CDR2 from the germline V gene are MNHEY and SVGAGI. The CDR3 is 15 residues long. After removal of 0 bases from V and 5 bases from J, the junction contained 5 bases not matched to a gene. The CDR3 DNA reads as TGTGCCAGCAGTTACTCCGGGACAGGGTTCAACGAGCAGTACTTC. Protein: CASSYSGTGFNEQYF.

J is TRBJ2-2 and V is TRBV29-1; the D gene could be TRBD1 or TRBD2 (5 bases each). Per germline, CDR1 SQVTM and CDR2 ANQGSEA. V was cut by 4 bases and J by 0 bases, with 12 bases left in between. The CDR3 is 15 amino acids. The CDR3 DNA follows: TGCAGCGTTGGGGCTGGGGGTTCGAACACCGGGGAGCTGTTTTTT. It yields the protein CSVGAGGSNTGELFF.

In its sample, this clonotype was seen a few times. The CDR3 nucleotides read TGTGCCAGCAGTTTGTCTCCTCAGCCGTCCTACGAGCAGTACTTC. It yields the protein CASSLSPQPSYEQYF. The chain joins TRBV12-3 or TRBV12-4 to TRBJ2-7; no clear D. Trimming cost V 3 bases and J 1 base, with 13 bases left between them. The CDR3 sequence is 15 residues long.

V gene TRBV27 combines with J gene TRBJ2-7; no definite D call. V was cut by 5 bases and J by 4 bases, with 12 bases left in between. Germline V CDR1 and CDR2: MNHEY, SMNVEV (reference sequence). The CDR3 contains 13 residues. CDR3 bases: TGTGCCAGCAGTCCCGTGCCCCGTTACGAGCAGTACTTC. This translates into CASSPVPRYEQYF.

A single count supports this clonotype. The chain uses TRBV20-1 and TRBJ1-2, with 8 bases that match TRBD1. The CDR3 loop spans 12 amino acids. Germline V gives CDR1 DFQATT, CDR2 SNEGSKA (reference sequence). V was pared by 8 bases and J by 8 bases, with 10 bases of the junction left unmatched. The CDR3 sequence: CSSTTGAMGYTF. In DNA, the CDR3 is TGCAGTTCCACGACAGGGGCAATGGGCTACACCTTC.

This clonotype has more than one count but fewer than ten. The chain recombines TRBV27 with TRBJ2-1; TRBD2 matches 8 bases. Unmatched junction bases numbered 3, after V lost 1 base and J lost 1 base. The CDR3 covers 16 residues. Germline assignment: CDR1 MNHEY and CDR2 SMNVEV (reference sequence). The CDR3 region has the DNA TGTGCCAGCAGTTTATTGCGGGGGGTGTCCTACAATGAGCAGTTCTTC. Amino acid sequence: CASSLLRGVSYNEQFF.

The chain joins TRBV27 to TRBJ2-7, with D maybe TRBD1 (6 bases). CDR1 MNHEY and CDR2 SMNVEV come from the germline V gene (reference sequence). Trimming cost V 8 bases and J 1 base, with 21 bases left between them. This CDR3 is built from 16 residues. The CDR3 DNA reads as TGTGCCAGCGTCGGGCTACAGGGCTCTAAATCCTACGAGCAGTACTTC. Amino acid sequence: CASVGLQGSKSYEQYF.

The sample holds a few counts of this clonotype. This chain connects TRBV6-5 to TRBJ2-5; 8 bases are a match to TRBD2. After removal of 6 bases from V and 1 base from J, the junction contained 7 bases not matched to a gene. Germline V lookup: CDR1 MNHEY, CDR2 SVGAGI. The CDR3 spans 15 residues. The DNA of the CDR3 is TGTGCCAGCAGGAACCCCGGGACTAGCCAAGAGACCCAGTACTTC. Its protein product is CASRNPGTSQETQYF.

The CDR3 sequence is CASRPTTGGFYEQYF. CDR3 coding DNA: TGTGCCAGCAGACCTACGACAGGGGGATTCTACGAGCAGTACTTC. This chain uses TRBV7-9 with TRBJ2-4; 9 bases align to TRBD1. The J call may be faulty, since TRBJ2-7 better matches the DNA end. Germline loops: CDR1 SEHNR, CDR2 FQNEAQ (reference sequence). The CDR3 is 15 amino acids.

This chain uses TRBV12-3 or TRBV12-4 with TRBJ2-1; D is possibly TRBD1 or TRBD2 (5 bases each). The ends were cut back, 5 bases at V and 9 bases at J, with 20 bases in the middle. CDR3 size: 15 residues. The CDR3 sequence is CASSRGHEVAGEQFF. For the CDR3, the DNA is TGTGCCAGCAGTCGGGGCCATGAAGTCGCTGGTGAGCAGTTCTTC.

The rearrangement links TRBV9 to TRBJ1-1, with D tentatively TRBD1 (5 bases). Trimming shortened V by 3 bases and J by 0 bases, and 9 bases separated the two germline ends. The germline CDR1 and CDR2 sequences are SGDLS and YYNGEE. CDR3 length equals 14 residues. In DNA, the CDR3 is TGTGCCAGCAGCGGGGGACGGATGAACACTGAAGCTTTCTTT. Translation: CASSGGRMNTEAFF.

V usage is TRBV29-1 and J usage is TRBJ2-1, with TRBD2 matching over 8 bases. The length of the CDR3 is 12 residues. The junction had 11 bases not matched to a gene; V was cut back by 7 bases and J by 12 bases. CDR1 is SQVTM and CDR2 is ANQGSEA in the germline V gene. The CDR3, as DNA: TGCAGCGCCCGACTAGCGACCATAGGGCAGTTCTTC. This encodes CSARLATIGQFF.

This chain links TRBV21-1 with TRBJ2-4; the D call in the table, TRBD1, was not verified against the DNA. The DNA end lines up better with TRBJ2-7; the J call may be wrong. TRBV21-1 is a pseudogene segment. This CDR3 region has 16 residues. The CDR3: CASIVSGGGSEYEQYF. CDR3 coding DNA: TGTGCCAGCATCGTGTCGGGGGGCGGGAGTGAGTACGAGCAGTACTTC.

V gene TRBV6-5 combines with J gene TRBJ2-5; TRBD1 matches 9 bases. The DNA end favors TRBJ2-7, so the J call may be wrong. The CDR3 loop spans 13 amino acids. Germline CDR1 is MNHEY and CDR2 is SVGAGI. The CDR3 DNA reads TGTGCCAGCAGAGCACAGGGGGCCGACGAGCAGTACTTC. It translates to CASRAQGADEQYF.

V usage is TRBV20-1 and J usage is TRBJ1-2, with 7 nucleotides matching TRBD1. Germline trimming cut 7 bases from V and 2 bases from J; bases unmatched to any gene: 7. Germline CDR1 DFQATT, CDR2 SNEGSKA (reference sequence). The CDR3 has 13 amino acids. The CDR3 spells CSGSGQQNYGYTF. DNA for the CDR3: TGCAGTGGCTCGGGACAGCAGAACTATGGCTACACCTTC.

The rearrangement links TRBV20-1 to TRBJ2-3, with D hard to call. This CDR3 is built from 13 residues. V lost 4 bases and J 4 bases, leaving 12 bases between the germline ends. Per the germline V gene, CDR1 is DFQATT and CDR2 is SNEGSKA (reference sequence). The CDR3 bases are TGCAGTGCTATGGATGGATTGCCAGATACGCAGTATTTT. The encoded protein is CSAMDGLPDTQYF.

This rearrangement joins TRBV14 to TRBJ2-7; D may be TRBD1 or TRBD2 (5 bases each). The ends were cut back, 0 bases at V and 2 bases at J, with 17 bases in the middle. In germline, CDR1 is SGHDN, CDR2 FVKESK. This CDR3 contains 17 residues. This CDR3 reads CASSQDLLGERAYEQYF. The CDR3 DNA reads as TGTGCCAGCAGCCAAGACCTTTTGGGGGAACGGGCCTACGAGCAGTACTTC.

The rearrangement links TRBV20-1 to TRBJ2-1; TRBD1 might be the D (5 bases). Gene TRBJ2-7 matches the end of the DNA better, so the J call may be wrong. The CDR3 consists of 14 residues. CDR1 is DFQATT and CDR2 is SNEGSKA in the germline V gene (reference sequence). CDR3 sequence: CSARDQWQGDEQYF. As DNA, the CDR3 is TGCAGTGCTAGAGATCAATGGCAGGGTGACGAGCAGTACTTC.

A remark on this clonotype: Mismatch with germline at one junction end may stem from a read error. V gene TRBV28 combines with J gene TRBJ2-2; maybe TRBD2 (5 bases). CDR1 and CDR2 from the germline V gene are MDHEN and SYDVKM. The CDR3 runs to 18 residues. The CDR3 coding sequence is TGTGCCAGCAGTATCCAAGTGGGTTGGCAGGCGAACACCGGGGTGCTGTTTTTT. Its protein product is CASSIQVGWQANTGVLFF.

The chain links TRBV7-9 to TRBJ1-4; weak D call: TRBD1 (6 bases). V shed 7 bases and J shed 7 bases, with 16 bases lying between them. Germline CDR1 is SEHNR and CDR2 is FQNEAQ (reference sequence). The CDR3 runs 14 residues. CDR3 residues: CASTPTGAPEKLFF. The CDR3 DNA sequence: TGTGCCAGCACCCCTACGGGGGCACCTGAAAAACTGTTTTTT.

This clonotype was counted between two and nine times. The gene calls are TRBV25-1 and TRBJ1-2; no definite D call. Trimming stripped 2 bases from V and 5 bases from J, with 9 bases between. The CDR3 runs to 13 residues. CDR1 and CDR2 from the germline V gene are MGHDK and SYGVNS. CDR3 in amino acids: CASSERQDYGYTF. Written as DNA, the CDR3 is TGTGCCAGCAGTGAACGGCAGGATTATGGCTACACCTTC.

This clonotype has ten or more counts. The rearrangement links TRBV29-1 to TRBJ2-7; 7 positions match TRBD1. V was pared by 6 bases and J by 3 bases, with 5 bases of the junction left unmatched. The CDR3 totals 12 residues. The V gene's germline CDR1 is SQVTM and CDR2 ANQGSEA. The DNA of the CDR3 is TGCAGCGTGGCAGGACAGGACTACGAGCAGTACTTC. This encodes CSVAGQDYEQYF.

This chain links TRBV27 with TRBJ2-5, with D unresolved. The CDR3 spans 13 residues. The V end lost 9 bases, the J end lost 9 bases, and 20 bases lay between the germline ends. Germline CDR1 reads MNHEY; CDR2 reads SMNVEV (reference sequence). DNA of the CDR3: TGTGCCAGTTCGGGCGCCAAAAGTTCGGCCCAGTACTTC. Translated: CASSGAKSSAQYF.

This clonotype was counted once. The CDR3 DNA follows: TGCGCCAGCAGCCAAAGCCGACTAGCGGGTTCCTACGAGCAGTACTTC. This gives the protein CASSQSRLAGSYEQYF. The J gene is TRBJ2-7, the V gene TRBV4-1, with 10 bases aligning to TRBD2. CDR1 and CDR2 from the germline V gene are MGHRA and YSYEKL. The CDR3 sequence is 16 residues long. V was clipped by 2 bases and J by 1 base; unmatched bases: 5.